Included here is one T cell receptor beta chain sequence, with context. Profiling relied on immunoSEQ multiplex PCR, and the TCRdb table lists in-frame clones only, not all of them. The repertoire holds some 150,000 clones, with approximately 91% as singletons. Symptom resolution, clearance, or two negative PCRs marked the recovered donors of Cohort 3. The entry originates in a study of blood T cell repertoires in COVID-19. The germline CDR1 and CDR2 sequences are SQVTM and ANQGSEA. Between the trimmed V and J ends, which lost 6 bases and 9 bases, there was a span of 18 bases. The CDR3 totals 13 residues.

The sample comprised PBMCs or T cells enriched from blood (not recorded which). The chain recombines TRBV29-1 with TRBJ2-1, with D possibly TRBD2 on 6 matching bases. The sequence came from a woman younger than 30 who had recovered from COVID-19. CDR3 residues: CSVGGTPGGEQFF. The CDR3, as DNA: TGCAGCGTCGGCGGGACTCCTGGGGGTGAGCAGTTCTTC.